The clone carrying this T cell receptor (beta chain) was seen a handful of times. Its specificity is not known. These data come from a study of T cells in lung cancer brain metastases. Study-wide context: A median roughly 380 days separated primary and brain metastasis sampling.

Some clones are missing from TCRdb's copy, which holds only in-frame ones; the method was immunoSEQ multiplex PCR. The repertoire holds 4,500 to 5,000 clones, with 80% to 90% as singletons. Study-wide findings and caveats: Most clones were lesion-specific, with limited overlap between paired lesions (mean Morisita index approximately 0.24).

Germline V CDR1 and CDR2: LNHDA, SQIVND (reference sequence). Trimming cost V 2 bases and J 4 bases; bases outside gene matches: 1. This CDR3 comprises 13 residues. Sequenced: tumor tissue from the primary lung tumor. The receptor's source is a man in his forties or fifties with non-small cell lung cancer. The chain links TRBV19 to TRBJ2-7; 8 nucleotides line up with TRBD1. CDR3 sequence: CASSIRTGYEQYF. As DNA, the CDR3 is TGTGCCAGTAGTATACGGACAGGGTACGAGCAGTACTTC.